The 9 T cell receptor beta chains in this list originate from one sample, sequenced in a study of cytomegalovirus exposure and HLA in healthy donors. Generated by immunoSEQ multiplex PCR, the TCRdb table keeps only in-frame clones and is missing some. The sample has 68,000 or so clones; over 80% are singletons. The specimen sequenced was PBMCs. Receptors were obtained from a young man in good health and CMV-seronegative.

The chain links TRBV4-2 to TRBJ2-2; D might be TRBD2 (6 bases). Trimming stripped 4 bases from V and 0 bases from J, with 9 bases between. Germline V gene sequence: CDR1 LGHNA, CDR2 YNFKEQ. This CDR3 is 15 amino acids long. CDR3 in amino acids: CASSPRETNTGELFF. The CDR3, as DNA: TGTGCCAGCAGCCCCCGGGAGACGAACACCGGGGAGCTGTTTTTT.

The DNA of the CDR3 is TGTGCCAGCAGCGACGGAGGTCAGCCCCAGCATTTT. Its protein is CASSDGGQPQHF. The J gene is TRBJ1-5, the V gene TRBV7-9; no definite D call. This CDR3 comprises 12 residues. CDR1 is SEHNR and CDR2 is FQNEAQ in the germline V gene (reference sequence). The V and J ends lost 5 bases and 6 bases respectively, with 8 bases between them. Full variable domain (remainder filled in from reference TRBV7-9 and TRBJ1-5): DTGVSQNPRHKITKRGQNVTFRCDPISEHNRLYWYRQTLGQGPEFLTYFQNEAQLEKSRLLSDRFSAERPKGSFSTLEIQRTEQGDSAMYLCASSDGGQPQHFGDGTRLSIL.

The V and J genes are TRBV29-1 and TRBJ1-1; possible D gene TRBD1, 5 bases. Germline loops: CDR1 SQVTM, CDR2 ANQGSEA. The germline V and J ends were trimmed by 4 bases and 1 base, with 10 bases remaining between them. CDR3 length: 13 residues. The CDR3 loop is CSVAGGWNTEAFF. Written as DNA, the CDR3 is TGCAGCGTTGCGGGGGGTTGGAACACTGAAGCTTTCTTT.

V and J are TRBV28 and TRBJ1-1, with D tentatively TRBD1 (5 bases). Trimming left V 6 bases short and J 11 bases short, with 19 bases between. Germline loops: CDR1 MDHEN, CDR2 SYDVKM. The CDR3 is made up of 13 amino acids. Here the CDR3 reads CASSTQGLKVAFF. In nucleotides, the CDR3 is TGTGCCAGCAGCACCCAGGGTTTGAAAGTCGCTTTCTTT.

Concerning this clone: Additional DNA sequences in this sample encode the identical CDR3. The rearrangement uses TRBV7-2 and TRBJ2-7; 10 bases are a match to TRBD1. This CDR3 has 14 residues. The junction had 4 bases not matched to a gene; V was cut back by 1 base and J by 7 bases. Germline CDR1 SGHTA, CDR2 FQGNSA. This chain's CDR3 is CASSLGQGAYEQYF. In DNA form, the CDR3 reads TGTGCCAGCAGCTTAGGACAGGGGGCTTATGAGCAGTACTTC.

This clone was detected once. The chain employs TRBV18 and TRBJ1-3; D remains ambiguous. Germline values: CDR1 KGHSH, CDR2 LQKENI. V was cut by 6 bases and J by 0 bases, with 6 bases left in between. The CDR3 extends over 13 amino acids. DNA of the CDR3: TGTGCCAGCTCCGTCCCCTCTGGAAACACCATATATTTT. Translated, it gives CASSVPSGNTIYF.

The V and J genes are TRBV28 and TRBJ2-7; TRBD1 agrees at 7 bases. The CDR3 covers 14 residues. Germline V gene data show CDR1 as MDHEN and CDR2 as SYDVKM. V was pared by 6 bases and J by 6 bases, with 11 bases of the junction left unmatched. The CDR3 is CASSHSLQGLEQYF. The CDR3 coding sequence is TGTGCCAGCAGCCATTCGCTACAGGGGCTCGAGCAGTACTTC.

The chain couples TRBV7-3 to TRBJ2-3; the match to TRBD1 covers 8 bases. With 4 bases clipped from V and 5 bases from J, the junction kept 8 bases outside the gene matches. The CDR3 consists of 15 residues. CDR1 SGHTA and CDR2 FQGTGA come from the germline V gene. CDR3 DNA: TGTGCCAGCAGCTCGACAGGGGCCAGCGGAGATACGCAGTATTTT. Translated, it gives CASSSTGASGDTQYF.

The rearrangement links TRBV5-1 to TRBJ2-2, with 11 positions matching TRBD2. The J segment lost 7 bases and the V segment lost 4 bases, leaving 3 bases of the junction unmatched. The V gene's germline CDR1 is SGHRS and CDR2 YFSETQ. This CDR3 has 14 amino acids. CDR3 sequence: CASSTSGSIGELFF. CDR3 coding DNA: TGCGCCAGCAGCACTAGCGGGAGTATCGGGGAGCTGTTTTTT.